Listed here is a single T cell receptor (beta chain). Its antigen is not yet known. It has no much larger one-base neighbor in the sample; base qualities were not kept. The data stem from a study of OX40 agonist ivuxolimab in advanced cancers. Regarding the study in general: Ivuxolimab, which targeted the costimulatory receptor OX40 (CD134), was an agonistic, fully human IgG2 monoclonal antibody. Intravenous ivuxolimab was administered to patients every 2 weeks at six dose levels: 0.01, 0.1, 0.3, 1.5, 3 and 10 mg/kg. Among the 52 dose-escalation patients, about 20 had hepatocellular carcinoma, some 15 melanoma, 9 renal cell carcinoma and 9 head and neck cancer. The dose-escalation cohort was 82.7% male with a mean age of around 62 years, ranging from about 20 to 80. Prior anti-PD-1, anti-PD-L1 or anti-CTLA-4 therapy was permitted, and checkpoint inhibitors had been received by around 40% of dose-escalation patients. Partial responses were achieved by three dose-escalation patients, of whom one had hepatocellular carcinoma and two had cutaneous melanoma. The purpose of peripheral TCRbeta sequencing was to test whether ivuxolimab changed TCR sequence diversity and led to clonal T-cell expansion. The paper covers the monotherapy dose-escalation part of the phase I ivuxolimab trial, which included N of about 50 patients.

General study outcomes and caveats: After ivuxolimab, expanded clones were on average more numerous among CD8+ T cells than among CD4+ T cells. Which antigens the clonally expanded peripheral T cells were specific for was not determined. In partial responders in the 0.1-3.0 mg/kg groups, normalized peripheral clonal expansion was found to be among the lowest, especially among CD8+ T cells. Low levels of normalized T-cell clonal expansion were also seen in some nonresponding patients. At doses of 0.1 to 3.0 mg/kg, clonal expansion of both CD4+ and CD8+ blood T cells was observed from baseline to week 6.

Genomic DNA was extracted from sorted cells for sequencing of the TCRbeta CDR3 region. TCRbeta CDR3 regions were sequenced using the immunoSEQ Assay. TCRdb limited this immuneACCESS table to in-frame rearrangements with V and J called. A share of clones is missing; checked studies link under half to unresolved V genes, and the rest is unexplained. This sample comprises some 70,000 clones, about 86% of them detected only once. The ten most abundant clones make up roughly 2.9% of the sample. Patients with autoimmune disease history or receiving systemic immunosuppression were excluded from the trial. Peripheral blood for TCR sequencing was collected from all dose cohorts at baseline, on cycle 4 day 1, and on cycle 7 day 1. Samples were obtained from an open-label, multicenter, first-in-human phase I dose-escalation trial of ivuxolimab. Adults with locally advanced or metastatic melanoma, renal cell carcinoma, hepatocellular carcinoma or head and neck squamous cell carcinoma were enrolled in the trial. Before TCR sequencing, CD4+ T cells and CD8+ T cells were sorted from peripheral blood as separate populations.

The sample here was CD4+ or CD8+ T cells sorted from blood, taken in a trial of the OX40 agonist ivuxolimab. The receptor was isolated from an adult with an advanced solid tumor such as melanoma, head and neck, liver or kidney cancer.

The CDR3 region: CASSQDWTVSEQYF. The base sequence is TGCGCCAGCAGCCAAGATTGGACAGTCAGCGAGCAGTACTTC. The V gene is TRBV4-1 and the J gene is TRBJ2-5, and possibly TRBD1, on 6 matching bases. The assigned J gene may be wrong: the sequence end matches TRBJ2-7 better. Via the germline V gene, CDR1 is MGHRA and CDR2 YSYEKL. The CDR3, cysteine through phenylalanine, is 14 amino acids long. The sequence is cut down to CDR3 DNA, 42 bases in frame from base 1.